Below, one TCR beta chain is given with its context. According to the study, TCR beta libraries were built with iRepertoire HTBI primers and CDR3-region Arm-PCR. Per the original data handling: Segment identification across samples yielded roughly 62 TRBV and 14 to 15 TRBJ segments. TCRdb passed the multiplex PCR reads through MiXCR, listing each CDR3 protein once. TCRdb's processing, not the authors' own work, is the source of the V and J calls. This sample has a few hundred thousand distinct CDR3 sequences, with around a fifth found just once. This entry belongs to a study of regulatory T cells in long-lasting Graves disease. Specified time point: persistent/refractory GD, antithyroid drugs over 5 years with positive TRAb. Generation of the TCR library employed RNA extracted from PBMCs. Patients came through an endocrinology department, and that department was in Xi'an, China. Material: peripheral blood mononuclear cells (PBMCs), obtained when the disease was refractory, from a patient treated with antithyroid drugs. The receptor comes from a female donor with Graves disease.

DNA of the CDR3: TGCAGTGCTAGAGATGGAACGACAGGGAGTAGAAATTCACCCCTCCACTTT. Its protein is CSARDGTTGSRNSPLHF. The genes are TRBV20-1 and TRBJ1-6; 7 nucleotides match TRBD1. After removal of 0 bases from V and 7 bases from J, the junction contained 12 bases not matched to a gene. Looked up from germline, CDR1 is DFQATT and CDR2 is SNEGSKA (reference sequence). The CDR3 runs 17 residues.